This T cell receptor beta chain was captured in a study of graft-versus-host responses after intestinal transplantation (dated by TCRdb to the early 2020s). Context from the whole study: The transplants that recipients received were multivisceral, liver-intestinal, or isolated intestinal. After intestinal transplantation, graft-versus-host and host-versus-graft alloreactive T cell clones in the graft, circulation and bone marrow were tracked using bulk TCR-beta CDR3 sequencing. Every recipient was given anti-thymocyte globulin induction, then maintenance tacrolimus and steroids for 3 to 4 years. To identify alloreactive clones, pre-transplant mixed lymphocyte reaction products were sequenced and compared with unstimulated pre-transplant donor and recipient T cells. A peak of at least 4% donor T cells among recipient peripheral blood mononuclear cells was the definition used for donor T cell macrochimerism. Instead of going to the commercial service, samples from a few later patients were sequenced in-house on an Illumina MiSeq and processed with MiXCR. The cohort enrolled about two dozen intestinal transplant recipients, one of whom was a retransplant, and a few patients without pretransplant specimens were excluded. Overall results and qualifications from the work: Patients with donor T cell macrochimerism had high GvH to HvG T cell clonal ratios in their allografts. GvH clones were detected in recipient bone marrow, and some appeared earlier in ileal mucosa or blood, consistent with an intestinal mucosal origin. The conclusions were limited by the relatively low number and heterogeneity of the intestinal transplant patients. Early after transplant, peak levels of circulating GvH clones were found to be associated with declines in HvG clones.

Regarding this clone: Its binding antigen is unknown. No per-base quality is available; no much larger clone lies one base away.

Intraepithelial and lamina propria lymphocytes were isolated from graft specimens using dithiothreitol, EDTA incubations and collagenase D digestion. Bulk TCR-beta sequencing was performed on serial intestinal graft biopsy specimens collected as late as 600 days after transplant. V loses 4 bases, J loses 7 bases, and the germline ends lie 11 bases apart. Measured from the cysteine to the phenylalanine, the CDR3 is 13 residues long. The CDR3 DNA has 39 bases and is translated from base 1. From the germline V gene, CDR1 is SGDLS and CDR2 is YYNGEE. The library was built by means of the immunoSEQ multiplex PCR assay. Adaptive Biotechnologies carried out high-throughput TCR-beta CDR3 sequencing of genomic DNA for most patients. The authors' analysis ran thus. TCR sequencing data for around 19 patients were retrieved from Adaptive's ImmunoSEQ software; a few other patients were processed with MiXCR and VDJtools. CDR3 nucleotide sequences shared by donor and recipient were removed because the origin of these sequences could not be assigned. To count as alloreactive, a clone needed at least 2-fold expansion over unstimulated cells and a minimum CFSE-low frequency of 0.002% (template counts) or 0.001% (read counts). Mappable clones were those detected in sequenced pre-transplant spleen, lymph node, or MLR CFSE-low populations of the donor or recipient. The cumulative frequency of alloreactive clones was calculated as a percentage of all sequences, weighted by copy number. This is the immuneACCESS table as TCRdb keeps it, with only in-frame sequences that have V and J called. A part of the clones is gone; compared with another copy, unresolved V genes explain less than half, and the rest is unexplained. V, J and clone size are taken as reported in that table, and D and trimming were inferred from the DNA itself. The sample includes more than 50,000 clones, with roughly 90% observed a single time. Around 1.8% of the sample belongs to the ten largest clones.

Sequencing was performed on ileum tissue, taken more than 350 days after transplant. The V and J genes are TRBV9 and TRBJ2-2; possibly the D gene is TRBD2, per 5 matching bases. The clonotype comes from a human patient who received an intestinal transplant, so some T cells may come from the graft donor. The DNA sequence is as follows: TGTGCCAGCAGCTTACGTCGGGGCGGGGAGCTGTTTTTT. Its amino acids are CASSLRRGGELFF.